A selection of T cell receptor beta chains follows, all from one sample in a study of T cells in Graves' hyperthyroidism and ophthalmopathy. TCRdb reanalysed the multiplex PCR reads using MiXCR and keeps one entry per CDR3 protein. The top ten hold roughly a fifth of the sample, which has under 400,000 distinct CDR3 sequences, roughly 15% seen once. Sequencing was carried out using blood. The receptors derive from a woman aged 60-75 years with Graves' ophthalmopathy. Both conserved end residues are part of each CDR3. D genes are given only for firm matches. Rows may omit the clone size; those that give it use once, few, many or a size class.

abundance: -; d_gene: TRBD2; v_gene: TRBV2; j_gene: TRBJ2-3; CDR3nt: TGTGCCAGCAGTGAATCACTAGCGGCAGATTCTGAACCCCCAGATACGCAGTATTTT; CDR3aa: CASSESLAADSEPPDTQYF
abundance: many; d_gene: TRBD1; v_gene: TRBV12-3/TRBV12-4; j_gene: TRBJ2-7; CDR3nt: TGTGCCAGCAGTCTCCGGCAGGACAGGAGTTACGAGCAGTACTTC; CDR3aa: CASSLRQDRSYEQYF
abundance: many; d_gene: -; v_gene: TRBV9; j_gene: TRBJ2-5; CDR3nt: TGTGCCAGCAGCGTAGGGGCAGGGGGAGGGGAGACCCAGTACTTC; CDR3aa: CASSVGAGGGETQYF
abundance: -; d_gene: -; v_gene: TRBV11-2; j_gene: TRBJ2-7; CDR3nt: TGTGCCAGCAGTATCCCGGGAAAGAGACGGGAGCAGTACTTC; CDR3aa: CASSIPGKRREQYF
abundance: -; d_gene: TRBD1; v_gene: TRBV29-1; j_gene: TRBJ2-7; CDR3nt: TGCAGCGTTGTCCGGACAGGGGCGTCGAGCTCCTACGAGCAGTACTTC; CDR3aa: CSVVRTGASSSYEQYF
abundance: many; d_gene: TRBD2; v_gene: TRBV28; j_gene: TRBJ2-5; CDR3nt: TGTGCCAGCAGTTCAAGCGGGAGGGCCTTGAAGACCCAGTACTTC; CDR3aa: CASSSSGRALKTQYF
abundance: few; d_gene: TRBD1; v_gene: TRBV10-2; j_gene: TRBJ2-1; CDR3nt: TGCGCCAGCAGTGGGCGACAGGGGACCTACAATGAGCAGTTCTTC; CDR3aa: CASSGRQGTYNEQFF
abundance: many; d_gene: TRBD2; v_gene: TRBV6-1; j_gene: TRBJ2-7; CDR3nt: TGTGCCAGCAATTTAAGCGGGAGGGGTTCCTACGAGCAGTACTTC; CDR3aa: CASNLSGRGSYEQYF
abundance: -; d_gene: -; v_gene: TRBV6-2/TRBV6-3; j_gene: TRBJ2-1; CDR3nt: TGTGCCAGCAGTCCCAACAGGGTGGTTAAGAATGAGCAGTTCTTC; CDR3aa: CASSPNRVVKNEQFF
abundance: many; d_gene: -; v_gene: TRBV7-7; j_gene: TRBJ2-1; CDR3nt: TGTGCTAGCAGCCTCCAACTAGTGTCCTACAATGAGCAGTTCTTC; CDR3aa: CASSLQLVSYNEQFF
abundance: many; d_gene: -; v_gene: TRBV11-2; j_gene: TRBJ2-5; CDR3nt: TGTGCCAGCAGCTTAAATATGGGGGATGGGGAGACCCAGTACTTC; CDR3aa: CASSLNMGDGETQYF
abundance: -; d_gene: -; v_gene: TRBV6-1; j_gene: TRBJ2-3; CDR3nt: TGTGCCAGCAAAGCGAGCACAGATACGCAGTATTTT; CDR3aa: CASKASTDTQYF
abundance: -; d_gene: -; v_gene: TRBV5-1; j_gene: TRBJ1-5; CDR3nt: TGCGCCAGCAGCTTGGGCACCAATCAGCCCCAGCATTTT; CDR3aa: CASSLGTNQPQHF
abundance: few; d_gene: -; v_gene: TRBV20-1; j_gene: TRBJ2-3; CDR3nt: TGCAGTGCTAGTTGGCTATCCGGGGATACGCAGTATTTT; CDR3aa: CSASWLSGDTQYF
abundance: -; d_gene: -; v_gene: TRBV7-9; j_gene: TRBJ2-1; CDR3nt: TGTGCCAGCAGCTTAGGTCGGTCGGGGTCCTACAATGAGCAGTTCTTC; CDR3aa: CASSLGRSGSYNEQFF
abundance: -; d_gene: -; v_gene: TRBV20-1; j_gene: TRBJ2-7; CDR3nt: TGCAGTGCCCTGAAAGGGGTTTACGAGCAGTACTTC; CDR3aa: CSALKGVYEQYF
abundance: few; d_gene: -; v_gene: TRBV19; j_gene: TRBJ2-5; CDR3nt: TGTGCCAGTAGTATAGGGGGCGGGTTGAAAGAGACCCAGTACTTC; CDR3aa: CASSIGGGLKETQYF
abundance: few; d_gene: TRBD2; v_gene: TRBV19; j_gene: TRBJ2-3; CDR3nt: TGTGCCAGTACCATCGGGAGGGTGTCTAGCGGCACAGATACGCAGTATTTT; CDR3aa: CASTIGRVSSGTDTQYF
abundance: many; d_gene: TRBD2; v_gene: TRBV6-5; j_gene: TRBJ2-1; CDR3nt: TGTGCCAGCAGTTACTCTTTCCCCGGGACTAGCGGGAGGGGGGTTAATGAGCAGTTCTTC; CDR3aa: CASSYSFPGTSGRGVNEQFF
abundance: many; d_gene: -; v_gene: TRBV12-3/TRBV12-4; j_gene: TRBJ1-2; CDR3nt: TGTGCCAGCAGCCCAACGCCCAATACCTATGGCTACACCTTC; CDR3aa: CASSPTPNTYGYTF
abundance: -; d_gene: TRBD1; v_gene: TRBV6-1; j_gene: TRBJ1-6; CDR3nt: TGTGCCAGCACGACAGGGACCAATTCACCCCTCCACTTT; CDR3aa: CASTTGTNSPLHF
abundance: many; d_gene: -; v_gene: TRBV7-2; j_gene: TRBJ2-6; CDR3nt: TGTGCCAGCACCGACTCCCCGAAGGACTCTGGGGCCAACGTCCTGACTTTC; CDR3aa: CASTDSPKDSGANVLTF
abundance: -; d_gene: TRBD2; v_gene: TRBV4-2; j_gene: TRBJ2-3; CDR3nt: TGTGCCAGCAGCCTAGAGGGGACTAGCGGGAGCACAGATACGCAGTATTTT; CDR3aa: CASSLEGTSGSTDTQYF
abundance: many; d_gene: -; v_gene: TRBV6-5; j_gene: TRBJ2-3; CDR3nt: TGTGCCAGCAGTTACTCCGGGACAATTAGCACAGATACGCAGTATTTT; CDR3aa: CASSYSGTISTDTQYF
abundance: many; d_gene: TRBD2; v_gene: TRBV20-1; j_gene: TRBJ2-2; CDR3nt: TGCAGTGCTAGAAATCAAGCGGGAGGGCACGGGGAGCTGTTTTTT; CDR3aa: CSARNQAGGHGELFF
abundance: few; d_gene: TRBD1; v_gene: TRBV28; j_gene: TRBJ2-7; CDR3nt: TGTGCCAGCAGTCCACATGGGACAGGTACCATTATCTCCTACGAGCAGTACTTC; CDR3aa: CASSPHGTGTIISYEQYF
abundance: few; d_gene: -; v_gene: TRBV3-1; j_gene: TRBJ2-2; CDR3nt: TGTGCCAGCAGCCTCCTTTCCGGGGGCACCGGGGAGCTGTTTTTT; CDR3aa: CASSLLSGGTGELFF
abundance: many; d_gene: TRBD2; v_gene: TRBV2; j_gene: TRBJ2-3; CDR3nt: TGTGCCAGCGTTGGACTAGCGGGAGTTTTAGATACGCAGTATTTT; CDR3aa: CASVGLAGVLDTQYF
abundance: many; d_gene: -; v_gene: TRBV4-1; j_gene: TRBJ1-1; CDR3nt: TGCGCCAGCAGCCAAGCGGGGATGAACACTGAAGCTTTCTTT; CDR3aa: CASSQAGMNTEAFF
abundance: many; d_gene: -; v_gene: TRBV7-9; j_gene: TRBJ1-1; CDR3nt: TGTGCCAGCAGCCCCCGACAGGACTGGGACACTGAAGCTTTCTTT; CDR3aa: CASSPRQDWDTEAFF
abundance: few; d_gene: TRBD2; v_gene: TRBV10-3; j_gene: TRBJ2-2; CDR3nt: TGTGCCATCAGTGGGGGGCACAGCTTAGCGGGAGTGGTAACCGGGGAGCTGTTTTTT; CDR3aa: CAISGGHSLAGVVTGELFF
abundance: -; d_gene: TRBD2; v_gene: TRBV7-9; j_gene: TRBJ2-2; CDR3nt: TGTGCCAGCAGCGGCGCCGGGACTAGCGGGACCGGGGAGCTGTTTTTT; CDR3aa: CASSGAGTSGTGELFF
abundance: many; d_gene: TRBD1; v_gene: TRBV7-8; j_gene: TRBJ1-1; CDR3nt: TGTGCCAGCAGCTCGATTCAGGGGGCTCGGACTGAAGCTTTCTTT; CDR3aa: CASSSIQGARTEAFF
abundance: -; d_gene: -; v_gene: TRBV6-1; j_gene: TRBJ2-5; CDR3nt: TGTGCCAGCAGCCCTGGACGGGCTCTTGGTGAGACCCAGTACTTC; CDR3aa: CASSPGRALGETQYF
abundance: many; d_gene: -; v_gene: TRBV18; j_gene: TRBJ1-1; CDR3nt: TGTGCCAGCTCACCATACCTAGACACTGAAGCTTTCTTT; CDR3aa: CASSPYLDTEAFF
abundance: many; d_gene: -; v_gene: TRBV5-5; j_gene: TRBJ1-2; CDR3nt: TGTGCCAGCAGCCCCCCCAATTCCAACTATGGCTACACCTTC; CDR3aa: CASSPPNSNYGYTF
abundance: -; d_gene: -; v_gene: TRBV28; j_gene: TRBJ2-7; CDR3nt: TGTGCCAGCACCCCCCCGGCTGCGGGGATCTACGAGCGGTACTTC; CDR3aa: CASTPPAAGIYERYF
abundance: -; d_gene: TRBD1; v_gene: TRBV5-4; j_gene: TRBJ2-3; CDR3nt: TGTGCCAGCAGCCTCGTGACAGGGGGGAACACAGATACGCAGTATTTT; CDR3aa: CASSLVTGGNTDTQYF
abundance: -; d_gene: -; v_gene: TRBV19; j_gene: TRBJ1-2; CDR3nt: TGTGCCAGTAGTGCCGCGGACTGGGACTATGGCTACACCTTC; CDR3aa: CASSAADWDYGYTF
abundance: -; d_gene: TRBD2; v_gene: TRBV6-2/TRBV6-3; j_gene: TRBJ2-3; CDR3nt: TGTGCCAGCAGTCTCCTCGGGATAGCGGGAGTTGCAGATACGCAGTATTTT; CDR3aa: CASSLLGIAGVADTQYF
abundance: -; d_gene: TRBD2; v_gene: TRBV4-2; j_gene: TRBJ2-3; CDR3nt: TGTGCCAGCAGCGAGACTAGCGGGAGTGTGAATACGCAGTATTTT; CDR3aa: CASSETSGSVNTQYF
abundance: many; d_gene: -; v_gene: TRBV12-3/TRBV12-4; j_gene: TRBJ2-7; CDR3nt: TGTGCCAGCAGCTTAACAGGCTACGAGCAGTACTTC; CDR3aa: CASSLTGYEQYF
abundance: many; d_gene: -; v_gene: TRBV30; j_gene: TRBJ2-1; CDR3nt: TGTGCCTGGAGTCCCCTTAGCCTTAACAATGAGCAGTTCTTC; CDR3aa: CAWSPLSLNNEQFF
abundance: many; d_gene: TRBD2; v_gene: TRBV20-1; j_gene: TRBJ2-3; CDR3nt: TGCAGTGCTAGGGGGCCGGCGGGAGGTACGCAGTATTTT; CDR3aa: CSARGPAGGTQYF
abundance: few; d_gene: TRBD1; v_gene: TRBV7-9; j_gene: TRBJ1-3; CDR3nt: TGTGCCAGCAGCATCCGGACAGGGACTGGAAACACCATATATTTT; CDR3aa: CASSIRTGTGNTIYF
abundance: many; d_gene: -; v_gene: TRBV2; j_gene: TRBJ1-1; CDR3nt: TGTGCCAGCAGCCGCACCCTTGGAGCTTTCTTT; CDR3aa: CASSRTLGAFF
abundance: -; d_gene: TRBD1; v_gene: TRBV28; j_gene: TRBJ1-2; CDR3nt: TGTGCCAGCAGTTTTTTACCGGGACAGGGACCGTTCTATGGCTACACCTTC; CDR3aa: CASSFLPGQGPFYGYTF
abundance: many; d_gene: -; v_gene: TRBV7-2; j_gene: TRBJ1-2; CDR3nt: TGTGCCAGCAGCTTAGATAACTATGGCTACACCTTC; CDR3aa: CASSLDNYGYTF
abundance: few; d_gene: TRBD1; v_gene: TRBV24-1; j_gene: TRBJ2-1; CDR3nt: TGTGCCACCAGTGAACGACAGGGGACCTACAATGAGCAGTTCTTC; CDR3aa: CATSERQGTYNEQFF
abundance: many; d_gene: TRBD2; v_gene: TRBV5-1; j_gene: TRBJ2-1; CDR3nt: TGCGCCAGCAGCACGACTAGCGGGATTAGCTCCTACAATGAGCAGTTCTTC; CDR3aa: CASSTTSGISSYNEQFF
abundance: -; d_gene: -; v_gene: TRBV27; j_gene: TRBJ2-2; CDR3nt: TGTGCCAGCAGTTATCGGGAACGCACCGGGGAGCTGTTTTTT; CDR3aa: CASSYRERTGELFF
abundance: -; d_gene: TRBD2; v_gene: TRBV7-9; j_gene: TRBJ2-3; CDR3nt: TGTGCCAGCAGCTATCTAGCGGCCTTCACAGATACGCAGTATTTT; CDR3aa: CASSYLAAFTDTQYF
abundance: many; d_gene: -; v_gene: TRBV12-3/TRBV12-4; j_gene: TRBJ1-1; CDR3nt: TGTGCCAGCAGTTTATTGGCCGGGGAAGGTGTTGAAGCTTTCTTT; CDR3aa: CASSLLAGEGVEAFF